These 25 T cell receptor beta chains share one sample of origin, sequenced in a study of T cells in Graves' hyperthyroidism and ophthalmopathy. The TCR beta CDR3 regions underwent amplification using RNA transcripts as the source. HTBI primers were used for first-round RT-PCR of the TCR CDR3. TCRdb re-analysed the multiplex PCR reads in MiXCR, keeping a single row per CDR3 protein. The sample has approximately 400,000 distinct CDR3 sequences, approximately 12% seen once. The specimen was blood. The source is a man aged 25-45 years with Graves' hyperthyroidism that later progressed to Graves' ophthalmopathy.

At least ten counts were recorded for this clonotype. The chain couples TRBV11-2 to TRBJ2-7; D is unresolved. CDR3 length equals 13 residues. Trimming stripped 1 base from V and 4 bases from J, with 8 bases between. Germline V gene sequence: CDR1 SGHAT, CDR2 FQNNGV. CDR3: CASSLGAAYEQYF. The CDR3 DNA sequence: TGTGCCAGCAGCTTAGGGGCGGCATACGAGCAGTACTTC.

This clonotype has at least ten counts. The chain carries TRBV6-1 and TRBJ2-7; 9 bases line up with TRBD1. After removal of 5 bases from V and 0 bases from J, the junction contained 5 bases not matched to a gene. CDR3 size: 15 residues. Germline V lookup: CDR1 MNHNS, CDR2 SASEGT. CDR3 sequence: CASSHGQGISYEQYF. The CDR3 region has the DNA TGTGCCAGCAGTCATGGACAGGGGATCTCCTACGAGCAGTACTTC.

This clonotype has more than one count but fewer than ten. The rearrangement links TRBV24-1 to TRBJ2-5; 9 nucleotides line up with TRBD1. CDR1 and CDR2 (germline): KGHDR, SFDVKD. This CDR3 region has 16 residues. The V segment lost 4 bases and the J segment 4 bases; nucleotides outside the gene matches: 9. The CDR3 here is CATSEPGTGRGETQYF. DNA of the CDR3: TGTGCCACCAGTGAGCCGGGGACAGGGCGGGGAGAGACCCAGTACTTC.

The chain employs TRBV4-1 and TRBJ1-6; D might be TRBD1 (6 bases). V was pared by 0 bases and J by 4 bases, with 13 bases between. The germline CDR1 and CDR2 sequences are MGHRA and YSYEKL. The CDR3 runs to 17 residues. The CDR3 bases are TGCGCCAGCAGCCAAGATCTGGCAGGGGCTTATAATTCACCCCTCCACTTT. It codes for CASSQDLAGAYNSPLHF.

J is TRBJ1-1 and V is TRBV19; 8 positions agree with TRBD1. The V segment lost 2 bases and the J segment 4 bases; nucleotides outside the gene matches: 0. The CDR3 extends over 13 amino acids. Per germline, CDR1 LNHDA and CDR2 SQIVND (reference sequence). The CDR3 sequence: CASSITGGTEAFF. Written as DNA, the CDR3 is TGTGCCAGTAGTATAACAGGGGGCACTGAAGCTTTCTTT.

This clonotype was seen at least ten times. This chain links TRBV2 with TRBJ2-3; the match to TRBD2 covers 16 bases. Per the germline V gene, CDR1 is SNHLY and CDR2 is FYNNEI. The CDR3 length is 20 residues. The J segment lost 4 bases and the V segment lost 2 bases, leaving 12 bases of the junction unmatched. The CDR3 sequence is CASSELRSGLAGGAPDTQYF. In DNA, the CDR3 is TGTGCCAGCAGTGAATTAAGGTCGGGACTAGCGGGGGGGGCCCCAGATACGCAGTATTTT. The full variable domain, completed using reference TRBV2 and TRBJ2-3, is EPEVTQTPSHQVTQMGQEVILRCVPISNHLYFYWYRQILGQKVEFLVSFYNNEISEKSEIFDDQFSVERPDGSNFTLKIRSTKLEDSAMYFCASSELRSGLAGGAPDTQYFGPGTRLTVL.

This clonotype was seen ten or more times. J is TRBJ2-2 and V is TRBV6-5, with D hard to call. V was trimmed by 2 bases and J by 3 bases, leaving 1 base between them. Germline CDR1 and CDR2: MNHEY and SVGAGI. The CDR3 loop spans 12 amino acids. The CDR3, as DNA: TGTGCCAGCAGTTACGACACCGGGGAGCTGTTTTTT. Translation: CASSYDTGELFF.

This clonotype was detected a few times. The genes are TRBV29-1 and TRBJ2-7; 9 bases align to TRBD1. The ends lost 4 bases at V and 5 bases at J; junction bases unmatched: 3. This CDR3 is built from 12 residues. Germline-derived CDR1 and CDR2 are SQVTM and ANQGSEA. The CDR3 is CSVVDRGNEQYF. The CDR3 DNA follows: TGCAGCGTTGTGGACAGGGGCAACGAGCAGTACTTC.

This clonotype was observed a handful of times. The chain carries TRBV29-1 and TRBJ2-3; TRBD2 might be the D (5 bases). The germline gives CDR1 SQVTM, CDR2 ANQGSEA. V lost 3 bases and J 2 bases, leaving 15 bases between the germline ends. This CDR3 has 15 residues. The CDR3 DNA follows: TGCAGCGTTGAGATTCGAGGGTGGGTCACAGATACGCAGTATTTT. This gives the protein CSVEIRGWVTDTQYF.

This clonotype was seen more than once but under ten times. This chain uses TRBV7-6 with TRBJ1-5, with 7 bases lining up with TRBD1. J was trimmed by 4 bases and V by 5 bases; bases with no gene match: 8. From germline, CDR1 is SGHVS and CDR2 FNYEAQ. The CDR3 is 15 residues long. CDR3 amino acids: CASSAMTGINQPQHF. CDR3 sequence (DNA): TGTGCCAGCAGCGCCATGACAGGGATTAATCAGCCCCAGCATTTT.

The chain carries TRBV19 and TRBJ2-2, with 12 bases fitting TRBD2. This CDR3 has 14 amino acids. Germline CDR1 is LNHDA and CDR2 is SQIVND (reference sequence). V lost 5 bases and J lost 6; bases outside the gene matches: 1. CDR3 DNA sequence: TGTGCCAGTAGTCTAGCGGGGGGGCCCGGGGAGCTGTTTTTT. Amino acid sequence: CASSLAGGPGELFF.

On this clonotype: A read error is possible here, since a much larger clone lies one base away. CDR3 DNA: TGTGCCAGCAAAAAGGACAGGGGTAATCAGCCCCAGCATTTT. Translated, it gives CASKKDRGNQPQHF. V is TRBV7-9 and J is TRBJ1-5, with 9 positions matching TRBD1. Germline V gene data show CDR1 as SEHNR and CDR2 as FQNEAQ (reference sequence). The CDR3 contains 14 residues. J lost 4 bases, V lost 7 bases, and 5 bases had no gene match.

This clonotype occurred many times. The rearrangement uses TRBV7-2 and TRBJ1-1; no reliable D call. The CDR3 is 13 residues long. Germline V CDR1 and CDR2: SGHTA, FQGNSA. V shed 4 bases and J shed 5 bases, with 11 bases lying between them. The DNA for the CDR3 is TGTGCCAGCAGCTACGGATTCGGGACTGAAGCTTTCTTT. Translation gives CASSYGFGTEAFF. The variable domain in full, completed from reference TRBV7-2 and TRBJ1-1, reads GAGVSQSPSNKVTEKGKDVELRCDPISGHTALYWYRQSLGQGLEFLIYFQGNSAPDKSGLPSDRFSAERTGGSVSTLTIQRTQQEDSAVYLCASSYGFGTEAFFGQGTRLTVV.

This clonotype was observed at least ten times. The CDR3: CSAPWPPHNNEQFF. CDR3 sequence (DNA): TGCAGTGCTCCCTGGCCGCCGCATAACAATGAGCAGTTCTTC. The V call is TRBV20-1, the J call TRBJ2-1; no clear D gene. The CDR3 spans 14 residues. Deletions cut 5 bases from V and 5 bases from J, with 16 bases between. Per germline, CDR1 DFQATT and CDR2 SNEGSKA (reference sequence).

Comment on this clonotype: Its ends do not fully match the called genes, so a read error is possible. V and J are TRBV9 and TRBJ2-7; no definite D call. The CDR3 covers 15 residues. The V gene's germline CDR1 is SGDLS and CDR2 YYNGEE. As DNA, the CDR3 is TGTGCCAGCAGCGTAAGGCCGACCCAGCCCTACGAGCAGCACTTC. Its translation is CASSVRPTQPYEQHF. Full variable domain (rest looked up from reference TRBV9 and TRBJ2-7): DSGVTQTPKHLITATGQRVTLRCSPRSGDLSVYWYQQSLDQGLQFLIQYYNGEERAKGNILERFSAQQFPDLHSELNLSSLELGDSALYFCASSVRPTQPYEQHFGPGTRLTVT.

This clonotype was counted at least ten times. V gene TRBV2 combines with J gene TRBJ2-4, with D perhaps matching TRBD2 (6 bases). The CDR3 totals 16 residues. Trimming cost V 0 bases and J 2 bases, with 11 bases left between them. Per the germline V gene, CDR1 is SNHLY and CDR2 is FYNNEI. CDR3 nucleotides: TGTGCCAGCAGTGAAGCCTTGGGGGGTTCCAAAAACATTCAGTACTTC. This codes for CASSEALGGSKNIQYF.

The V call is TRBV5-1, the J call TRBJ2-1; 9 bases match TRBD1. The CDR3 loop spans 14 amino acids. CDR1 and CDR2 (germline): SGHRS, YFSETQ. J gave up 8 bases and V 4 bases, and 7 bases lay outside the gene matches. CDR3: CASSTGTGLYEQFF. DNA of the CDR3: TGCGCCAGCAGCACCGGGACAGGGTTGTATGAGCAGTTCTTC.

This clonotype was detected many times. The J gene is TRBJ2-1, the V gene TRBV30, with 7 bases that match TRBD2. The germline V gene has CDR1 GTSNPN and CDR2 SVGIG (reference sequence). Unmatched junction bases numbered 3, after V lost 0 bases and J lost 10 bases. This CDR3 spans 12 amino acids. In DNA, the CDR3 is TGTGCCTGGAGTGTAGGGAGGGCAGAGCAGTTCTTC. Translated: CAWSVGRAEQFF.

Ten or more counts support this clonotype. The rearrangement links TRBV20-1 to TRBJ1-1; 10 bases agree with TRBD1. V shed 7 bases, J shed 6 bases, and the junction held 23 bases outside the gene matches. The CDR3 runs 18 residues. Germline lookup yields CDR1 DFQATT and CDR2 SNEGSKA (reference sequence). CDR3 nucleotide sequence: TGCAGTGTTCTCGCAGCCGGGATAGCGGGACAGGGGTTCCCTGAAGCTTTCTTT. Amino acids: CSVLAAGIAGQGFPEAFF.

This clonotype has ten or more counts. The chain uses TRBV5-1 and TRBJ1-1, with unresolved D. V lost 1 base and J lost 1, with 11 bases in between. Per germline, CDR1 SGHRS and CDR2 YFSETQ. CDR3 length: 15 residues. The DNA for the CDR3 is TGCGCCAGCAGCTTGAATCTAGGGCAGAACACTGAAGCTTTCTTT. Its protein is CASSLNLGQNTEAFF.

This clonotype was seen repeatedly, ten times or more. V is TRBV7-9 and J is TRBJ1-2, with a tentative D call TRBD1 (5 bases). The V end lost 1 base, the J end lost 4 bases, and 10 bases lay between the germline ends. Germline-derived CDR1 and CDR2 are SEHNR and FQNEAQ (reference sequence). The CDR3 extends over 14 amino acids. CDR3 region: CASSLGPGVYGYTF. The CDR3 DNA reads TGTGCCAGCAGCTTAGGCCCGGGGGTCTATGGCTACACCTTC.

Many counts were recorded for this clonotype. The V gene is TRBV7-2, the J gene TRBJ2-7; perhaps TRBD2 as D (5 bases). Germline lookup yields CDR1 SGHTA and CDR2 FQGNSA. With 0 bases removed from V and 5 bases from J, the gap between germline ends came to 8 bases. The CDR3 is 13 amino acids. The CDR3 DNA sequence: TGTGCCAGCAGCTTAGCACACGGGGACGAGCAGTACTTC. It yields the protein CASSLAHGDEQYF.

This clonotype was seen a handful of times. V gene TRBV19 combines with J gene TRBJ1-5; D perhaps matches TRBD1 (6 bases). The V gene's germline CDR1 is LNHDA and CDR2 SQIVND (reference sequence). V lost 0 bases and J lost 6, with 9 bases in between. The CDR3 sequence is 14 residues long. CDR3 loop: CASSIEGAPQPQHF. As DNA, the CDR3 is TGTGCCAGTAGTATAGAGGGGGCGCCTCAGCCCCAGCATTTT. The variable domain in full, completed from reference TRBV19 and TRBJ1-5, reads DGGITQSPKYLFRKEGQNVTLSCEQNLNHDAMYWYRQDPGQGLRLIYYSQIVNDFQKGDIAEGYSVSREKKESFPLTVTSAQKNPTAFYLCASSIEGAPQPQHFGDGTRLSIL.

This clonotype came up a few times. Given a much more abundant clone one base away, this may be a read error. This rearrangement joins TRBV12-3 or TRBV12-4 to TRBJ1-6; tentative D call: TRBD1 (6 bases). With 5 bases removed from V and 14 bases from J, the gap between germline ends came to 19 bases. There are 14 residues in the CDR3. CDR3 sequence reads: CASSPSRAGDTLHF. The CDR3 nucleotides read TGTGCCAGCAGTCCCTCCAGGGCAGGGGATACCCTCCACTTT.

This chain links TRBV10-3 with TRBJ2-7; 11 nucleotides align to TRBD1. The CDR3 covers 14 residues. The germline CDR1 and CDR2 sequences are ENHRY and SYGVKD. V dropped 7 bases and J dropped 3; count of bases not matched to a gene: 5. This CDR3 is CAIKAGQGGYEQYF. The CDR3 DNA reads as TGTGCCATCAAAGCGGGACAGGGGGGCTACGAGCAGTACTTC.